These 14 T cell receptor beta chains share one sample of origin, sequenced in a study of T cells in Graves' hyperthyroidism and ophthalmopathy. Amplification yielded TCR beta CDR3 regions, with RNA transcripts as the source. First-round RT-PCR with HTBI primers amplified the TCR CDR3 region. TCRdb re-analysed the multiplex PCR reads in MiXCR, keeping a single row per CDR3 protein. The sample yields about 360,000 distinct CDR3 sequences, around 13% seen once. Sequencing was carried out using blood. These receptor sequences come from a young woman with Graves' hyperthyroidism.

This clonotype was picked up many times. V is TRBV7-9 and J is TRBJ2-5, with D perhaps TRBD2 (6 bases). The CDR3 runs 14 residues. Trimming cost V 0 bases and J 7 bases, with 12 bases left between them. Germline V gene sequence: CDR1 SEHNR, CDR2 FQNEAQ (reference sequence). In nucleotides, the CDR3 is TGTGCCAGCAGCTTAGCGGGAGGAGTTGGGACCCAGTACTTC. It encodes CASSLAGGVGTQYF. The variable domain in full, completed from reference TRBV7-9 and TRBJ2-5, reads DTGVSQNPRHKITKRGQNVTFRCDPISEHNRLYWYRQTLGQGPEFLTYFQNEAQLEKSRLLSDRFSAERPKGSFSTLEIQRTEQGDSAMYLCASSLAGGVGTQYFGPGTRLLVL.

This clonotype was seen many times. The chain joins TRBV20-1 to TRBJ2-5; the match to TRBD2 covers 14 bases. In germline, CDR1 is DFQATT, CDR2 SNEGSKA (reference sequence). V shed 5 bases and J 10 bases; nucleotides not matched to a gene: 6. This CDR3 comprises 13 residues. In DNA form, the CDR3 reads TGCAGTGCTGGGACTAGCGGGAGAAGTGGCCAGTACTTC. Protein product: CSAGTSGRSGQYF.

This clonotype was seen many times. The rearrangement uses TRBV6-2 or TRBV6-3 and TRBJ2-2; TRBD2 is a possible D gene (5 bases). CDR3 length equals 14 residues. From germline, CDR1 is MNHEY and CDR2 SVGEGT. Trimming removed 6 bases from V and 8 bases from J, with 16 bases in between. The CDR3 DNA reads TGTGCCAGCAGACGTGATAGCGTAGCGGGGGAGCTGTTTTTT. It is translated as CASRRDSVAGELFF.

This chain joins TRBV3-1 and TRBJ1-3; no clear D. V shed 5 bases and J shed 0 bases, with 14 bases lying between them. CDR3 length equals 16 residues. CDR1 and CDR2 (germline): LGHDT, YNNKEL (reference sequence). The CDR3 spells CASSGRVRASGNTIYF. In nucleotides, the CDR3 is TGTGCCAGCAGCGGTAGGGTGAGGGCCTCTGGAAACACCATATATTTT.

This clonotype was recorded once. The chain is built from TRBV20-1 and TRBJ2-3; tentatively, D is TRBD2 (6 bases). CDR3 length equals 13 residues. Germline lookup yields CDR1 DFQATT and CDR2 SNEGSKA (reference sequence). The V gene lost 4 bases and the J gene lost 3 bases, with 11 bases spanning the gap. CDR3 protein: CSATGVGTDTQYF. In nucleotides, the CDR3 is TGCAGTGCTACGGGAGTAGGGACAGATACGCAGTATTTT.

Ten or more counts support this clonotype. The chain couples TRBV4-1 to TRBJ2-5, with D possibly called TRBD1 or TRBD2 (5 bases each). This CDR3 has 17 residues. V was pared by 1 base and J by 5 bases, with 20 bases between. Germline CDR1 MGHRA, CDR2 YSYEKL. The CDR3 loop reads CASSQVERRGPGETQYF. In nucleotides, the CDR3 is TGCGCCAGCAGCCAAGTAGAACGCCGGGGCCCTGGGGAGACCCAGTACTTC.

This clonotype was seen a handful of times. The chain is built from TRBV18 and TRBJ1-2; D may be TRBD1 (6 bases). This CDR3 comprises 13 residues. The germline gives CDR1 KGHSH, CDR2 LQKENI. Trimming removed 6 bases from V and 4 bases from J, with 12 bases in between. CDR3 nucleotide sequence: TGTGCCAGCTCTATAACAGGGAGCTATGGCTACACCTTC. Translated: CASSITGSYGYTF.

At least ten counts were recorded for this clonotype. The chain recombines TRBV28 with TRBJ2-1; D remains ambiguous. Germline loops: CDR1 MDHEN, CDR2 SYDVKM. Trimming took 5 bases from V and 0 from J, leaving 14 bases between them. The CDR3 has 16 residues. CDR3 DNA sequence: TGTGCCAGCAGTCCCCTGGTTAGGAGCTCCTACAATGAGCAGTTCTTC. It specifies CASSPLVRSSYNEQFF. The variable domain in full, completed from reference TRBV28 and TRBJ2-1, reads DVKVTQSSRYLVKRTGEKVFLECVQDMDHENMFWYRQDPGLGLRLIYFSYDVKMKEKGDIPEGYSVSREKKERFSLILESASTNQTSMYLCASSPLVRSSYNEQFFGPGTRLTVL.

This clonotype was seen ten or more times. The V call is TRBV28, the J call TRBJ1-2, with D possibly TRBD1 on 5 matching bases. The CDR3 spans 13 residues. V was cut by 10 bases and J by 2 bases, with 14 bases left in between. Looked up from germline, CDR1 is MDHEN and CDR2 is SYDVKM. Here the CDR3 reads CATPNQGNYGYTF. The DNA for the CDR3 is TGTGCCACCCCCAATCAGGGAAACTATGGCTACACCTTC.

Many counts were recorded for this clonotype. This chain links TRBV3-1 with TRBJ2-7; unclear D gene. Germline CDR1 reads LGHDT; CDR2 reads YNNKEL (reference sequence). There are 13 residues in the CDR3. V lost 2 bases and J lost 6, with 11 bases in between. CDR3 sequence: CASSQSRAGEQYF. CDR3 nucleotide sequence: TGTGCCAGCAGCCAAAGTAGGGCTGGCGAGCAGTACTTC.

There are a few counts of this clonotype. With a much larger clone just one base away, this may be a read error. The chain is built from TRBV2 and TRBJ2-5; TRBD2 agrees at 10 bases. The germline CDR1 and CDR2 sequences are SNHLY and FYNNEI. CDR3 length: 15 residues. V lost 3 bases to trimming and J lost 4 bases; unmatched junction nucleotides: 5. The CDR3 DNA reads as TGTGCCAGCAGTGACCCAGCGGGAGGGGTAGAGACCCAGTACTTC. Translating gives CASSDPAGGVETQYF.

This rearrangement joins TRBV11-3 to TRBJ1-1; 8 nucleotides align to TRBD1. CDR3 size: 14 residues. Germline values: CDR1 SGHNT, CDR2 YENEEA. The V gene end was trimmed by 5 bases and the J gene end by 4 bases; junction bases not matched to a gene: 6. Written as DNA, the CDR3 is TGTGCCAGCAGCCCAGGGGGCGGCGGCACTGAAGCTTTCTTT. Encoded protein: CASSPGGGGTEAFF.

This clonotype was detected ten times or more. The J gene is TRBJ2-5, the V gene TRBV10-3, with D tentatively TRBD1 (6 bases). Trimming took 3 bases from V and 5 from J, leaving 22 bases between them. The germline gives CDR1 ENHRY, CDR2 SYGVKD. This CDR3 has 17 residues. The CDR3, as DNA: TGTGCCATCAGTGACCCCACCGGACAGCCAAAGAGGGAGACCCAGTACTTC. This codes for CAISDPTGQPKRETQYF.

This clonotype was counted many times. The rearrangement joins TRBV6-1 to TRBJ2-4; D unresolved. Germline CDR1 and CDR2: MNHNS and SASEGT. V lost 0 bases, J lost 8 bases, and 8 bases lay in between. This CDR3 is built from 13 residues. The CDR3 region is CASSEAVWDIQYF. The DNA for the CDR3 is TGTGCCAGCAGTGAAGCGGTATGGGACATTCAGTACTTC.